These T cell receptor beta chains were read from a single sample in a study of T cells expressing NK-cell markers. TCRdb derives one entry per CDR3 protein from the 5' RACE reads, leaving out DNA. This sample's clone table lists approximately 150,000 distinct CDR3 sequences. The sample taken for sequencing was blood T cells: a sorted CD56 or NKG2C T cell subset, CD4+ or CD8+ T cells, or bulk PBMC T cells (not recorded which). Receptor source: a man aged 18-30 years in good health. The CDR3 runs from the conserved cysteine through the conserved F or W.

j_call,v_call,cdr3_aa
TRBJ2-4,TRBV11-3,CASSSSPLGTKNIQYF
TRBJ2-1,TRBV10-3,CAISESKGADEQFF
TRBJ1-2,TRBV4-2,CASKAKATHGYTF
TRBJ2-5,TRBV7-2,CASSSWTSGSEETQYF
TRBJ2-1,TRBV12-3/TRBV12-4,CASRGTGLAATSSYNEQFF
TRBJ1-1,TRBV6-2/TRBV6-3,CASSYSRNTEAFF
TRBJ1-5,TRBV12-3/TRBV12-4,CASSQLEEQPQHF
TRBJ2-3,TRBV23-1,CASSQSRRKGTDTQYF
TRBJ1-5,TRBV12-3/TRBV12-4,CASSFEGLASNQPQHF
TRBJ2-6,TRBV2,CASNPGTAVYGANVLTF
TRBJ2-1,TRBV20-1,CSARMEDRVSYNEQFF
TRBJ2-7,TRBV5-8,CASSWGIATREQYF
TRBJ2-5,TRBV9,CASSVEASGPQETQYF
TRBJ2-5,TRBV7-2,CATGVWGETQYF
TRBJ2-5,TRBV5-1,CASSLGTNEETQYF
TRBJ2-5,TRBV12-5,CASGLGSGLIETQYF
TRBJ1-2,TRBV27,CASSLSLDSLRVYGYTF
TRBJ1-2,TRBV30,CAWSPETAGYTF
TRBJ2-1,TRBV12-3/TRBV12-4,CASSWTSGDPYNEQFF
TRBJ2-1,TRBV20-1,CSATDSSFYNEQFF
TRBJ2-5,TRBV23-1,CASSLRGCRETQYF
TRBJ2-7,TRBV29-1,CSVGAGLDEQYF